The 28 T cell receptor beta chains in this list originate from one sample, sequenced in a study of tumor and adjacent non-tumor tissue in lung cancer. The library came from three nested PCR rounds adapted from ARM-PCR protocols. Using its own MiXCR run on the multiplex PCR reads, TCRdb lists one record per CDR3 protein. The data show 120,000 or so distinct CDR3 sequences, over 65% seen once. This sample's RNA came from whole unsorted tissue. Source material: lung tumor tissue. These receptors were obtained from a man aged 25 to 40 with non-small cell lung cancer.

Concerning this clonotype: The germline gene is not matched at one end of the junction; a read error may be the cause. The J gene is TRBJ2-1, the V gene TRBV11-2; 8 nucleotides line up with TRBD2. Germline V gives CDR1 SGHAT, CDR2 FQNNGV. The CDR3 sequence is 16 residues long. CDR3 in amino acids: CASSYTISGGYNEQFF. CDR3 nucleotides: TGTGCCAGCAGTTATACCATAAGCGGGGGCTACAATGAGCAGTTCTTT.

As concerns this clonotype: Compared with germline, one end of the junction differs, possibly owing to a read error. The chain employs TRBV12-3 or TRBV12-4 and TRBJ2-4; 7 bases are a match to TRBD2. The CDR3 runs 16 residues. The CDR3 here is CTSSLLREISKNIQYF. CDR3 nucleotides: TGTACCAGCAGTTTATTGCGGGAGATCTCCAAAAACATTCAGTACTTC.

A note on this clonotype: As the CDR3 is not closed by the conserved phenylalanine or tryptophan, this likely results from a read error. The chain uses TRBV20-1 and TRBJ1-4, with TRBD1 matching over 9 bases. Per germline, CDR1 DFQATT and CDR2 SNEGSKA (reference sequence). The CDR3 is 14 residues long. As DNA, the CDR3 is TGCAGTGCTAGAGTCGGGACAGGGCGTGAAGAACTGTTTTTA. Translated: CSARVGTGREELFL.

The rearrangement uses TRBV6-5 and TRBJ1-1; D gene uncertain. V dropped 4 bases and J dropped 6 bases, with 12 bases sitting between them. CDR3 length: 13 residues. Germline CDR1 and CDR2: MNHEY and SVGAGI. The CDR3 loop reads CASSSPEDPEAFF. The CDR3 DNA reads TGTGCCAGCAGTTCCCCGGAAGACCCTGAAGCTTTCTTT.

Remarks on this clonotype: Compared with germline, one end of the junction differs, possibly owing to a read error. The chain recombines TRBV11-2 with TRBJ1-5; perhaps TRBD1 as D (6 bases). This CDR3 has 14 amino acids. Looked up from germline, CDR1 is SGHAT and CDR2 is FQNNGV. The CDR3 sequence: CASSLSGDNQLQRF. DNA for the CDR3: TGTGCTAGCAGCTTATCTGGGGACAATCAGCTCCAGCGTTTT. The entire variable domain, with the rest obtained from reference TRBV11-2 and TRBJ1-5, is as follows: EAGVAQSPRYKIIEKRQSVAFWCNPISGHATLYWYQQILGQGPKLLIQFQNNGVVDDSQLPKDRFSAERLKGVDSTLKIQPAKLEDSAVYLCASSLSGDNQLQRFGDGTRLSIL.

For this clonotype: The junction and the germline gene differ at one end; a read error may be behind it. The rearrangement uses TRBV29-1 and TRBJ1-2, with 7 nucleotides matching TRBD1. This CDR3 has 12 amino acids. The germline V gene has CDR1 SQVTM and CDR2 ANQGSEA. The CDR3: CIARDSRLLYTF. CDR3 in DNA: TGCATCGCTAGGGACAGCCGACTTCTCTACACATTC.

V is TRBV20-1 and J is TRBJ1-2; D is unclear. Germline-derived CDR1 and CDR2 are DFQATT and SNEGSKA (reference sequence). The V gene lost 3 bases and the J gene lost 4 bases, with 12 bases spanning the gap. This CDR3 contains 13 residues. CDR3 residues: CSARDCRAYGYTF. The DNA for the CDR3 is TGCAGTGCTAGGGATTGTAGGGCCTATGGCTACACCTTC.

Of note for this clonotype: A read error may explain this, as a much larger clone is one base away. The CDR3 spells CSASDRRGGSDTQYF. The CDR3 DNA sequence: TGCAGTGCTAGTGATCGCAGGGGCGGCTCAGATACGCAGTATTTT. V and J are TRBV20-1 and TRBJ2-3, with D perhaps matching TRBD1 (6 bases). This CDR3 contains 15 residues. The V gene lost 3 bases and the J gene lost 4 bases, with 17 bases spanning the gap. Germline assignment: CDR1 DFQATT and CDR2 SNEGSKA (reference sequence).

Regarding this clonotype: The junction and the germline gene differ at one end; a read error may be behind it. The chain combines TRBV20-1 with TRBJ2-5; maybe TRBD2 (5 bases). Germline lookup yields CDR1 DFQATT and CDR2 SNEGSKA (reference sequence). The CDR3 covers 13 residues. Here the CDR3 reads CSASPAEKEAQYF. The CDR3 DNA reads as TGCAGTGCTAGTCCAGCGGAGAAAGAGGCCCAATACTTC.

Worth noting for this clonotype: Germline and junction disagree at one end, which may indicate a read error. The rearrangement uses TRBV12-3 or TRBV12-4 and TRBJ1-2; maybe TRBD1 (6 bases). This CDR3 is 14 amino acids long. CDR3 protein: CASTLTGAGYGHTF. CDR3 nucleotide sequence: TGTGCCAGCACCTTGACGGGGGCTGGGTATGGCCACACCTTC.

The chain uses TRBV20-1 and TRBJ2-1; 7 nucleotides align to TRBD2. The CDR3 runs 14 residues. Germline CDR1 reads DFQATT; CDR2 reads SNEGSKA (reference sequence). The V segment lost 8 bases and the J segment 7 bases; nucleotides outside the gene matches: 14. CDR3 amino acids: CSPKLTGGYNEQFF. In DNA form, the CDR3 reads TGCAGTCCAAAACTAACGGGAGGATATAATGAGCAGTTCTTC.

The chain couples TRBV24-1 to TRBJ1-5; 10 bases fit TRBD1. This CDR3 region has 19 residues. Germline V lookup: CDR1 KGHDR, CDR2 SFDVKD. The ends lost 3 bases at V and 0 bases at J; junction bases unmatched: 10. The CDR3, as DNA: TGTGCCACCAGTGATGCCGGGACAGGGGTCCCATTTAGCAATCAGCCCCAGCATTTT. Amino acid sequence: CATSDAGTGVPFSNQPQHF.

This clonotype is deemed medium-sized. The V gene is TRBV11-2, the J gene TRBJ2-3; D remains ambiguous. The V gene's germline CDR1 is SGHAT and CDR2 FQNNGV. The CDR3 has 13 amino acids. Trimming took off 0 bases at V and 4 bases at J, with 5 bases between the two ends. The DNA for the CDR3 is TGTGCCAGCAGCTTAGATAGGGCAGATACGCAGTATTTT. Protein sequence: CASSLDRADTQYF.

A word on this clonotype: The conserved final phenylalanine or tryptophan is absent from the CDR3, which likely points to a read error. The V gene is TRBV12-5, the J gene TRBJ2-5; D not resolved. The CDR3 is 17 residues long. Looked up from germline, CDR1 is LGHNT and CDR2 is FRNRAP. V dropped 6 bases and J dropped 5 bases, with 25 bases sitting between them. This CDR3 reads CASGSVVGSPTRETQYI. CDR3 DNA sequence: TGTGCTAGTGGCAGCGTAGTCGGGTCCCCGACCCGGGAGACCCAGTACATC.

CDR3 loop: CSTGLYVKLFF. In nucleotides, the CDR3 is TGCAGTACTGGCCTTTATGTAAAACTGTTTTTT. The genes are TRBV20-1 and TRBJ1-4, with D hard to call. This CDR3 spans 11 amino acids. Trimming pared 8 bases from V and 10 bases from J, leaving 14 bases between. Germline assignment: CDR1 DFQATT and CDR2 SNEGSKA (reference sequence).

Concerning this clonotype itself: The junction differs from germline at one of its ends, possibly a read error. The gene calls are TRBV20-1 and TRBJ2-5, with D perhaps TRBD1 or TRBD2 (5 bases each). Germline V lookup: CDR1 DFQATT, CDR2 SNEGSKA (reference sequence). The CDR3 contains 14 residues. CDR3: CNALTRGSQETQYF. The CDR3 DNA sequence: TGCAATGCTCTGACCCGGGGCAGCCAGGAGACCCAGTACTTC.

This clonotype was counted a few times. Since the CDR3 does not end with the conserved phenylalanine or tryptophan, this likely comes from a read error. The chain uses TRBV20-1 and TRBJ2-3; D may be TRBD2 (5 bases). V was trimmed by 5 bases and J by 4 bases, leaving 13 bases between them. The CDR3 is made up of 13 amino acids. Germline-derived CDR1 and CDR2 are DFQATT and SNEGSKA (reference sequence). The CDR3 protein is CSAREGYADTQYS. CDR3 coding DNA: TGCAGTGCTCGCGAGGGTTATGCAGATACGCAGTATTCT.

The chain joins TRBV5-4 to TRBJ2-5, with D possibly being TRBD1 or TRBD2 (5 bases each). The V gene's germline CDR1 is SGHNT and CDR2 YYREEE (reference sequence). The ends were cut back, 4 bases at V and 5 bases at J, with 15 bases in the middle. The CDR3 length is 14 residues. The CDR3 protein is CASSLRDLVETQYF. In DNA form, the CDR3 reads TGTGCCAGCAGCCTACGGGACCTCGTGGAGACCCAGTACTTC.

With regard to this clonotype: A much larger clone differs from this one at a single base, so this may be a read error. The chain couples TRBV10-1 to TRBJ2-5; no firm D call. This CDR3 comprises 14 residues. The V gene's germline CDR1 is WNHNN and CDR2 SYGVQD (reference sequence). The CDR3 region has the DNA TGCGCCAGCAGTGAGTCCTCATTCCAAGAGACCCAGCACTTC. It codes for CASSESSFQETQHF.

On this clonotype: A much larger clonotype is one base distant, so this may be a read error. This chain joins TRBV20-1 and TRBJ2-4; D not resolved. Germline loops: CDR1 DFQATT, CDR2 SNEGSKA (reference sequence). The CDR3 contains 12 residues. Trimming pared 0 bases from V and 7 bases from J, leaving 7 bases between. CDR3 in amino acids: CSARETVNIQYF. The CDR3 DNA reads as TGCAGTGCTAGAGAAACTGTCAACATTCAGTACTTC.

This clonotype was detected only a few times. A much more abundant neighbour one base away suggests this may be a read error. The chain joins TRBV6-1 to TRBJ1-5; 8 nucleotides line up with TRBD1. This CDR3 is built from 16 residues. Germline CDR1 reads MNHNS; CDR2 reads SASEGT. The CDR3 DNA is TGTACCAGCAGGGGGGGACAGGATTTTGACAATCAGCCCCAGCATTTT. Its protein is CTSRGGQDFDNQPQHF.

Note on this clonotype: Being one base from a much bigger clone, this may be a read error. The chain uses TRBV5-1 and TRBJ2-7; no firm D call. The germline gives CDR1 SGHRS, CDR2 YFSETQ. V dropped 1 base and J dropped 3 bases, with 8 bases sitting between them. The CDR3 is made up of 13 amino acids. As DNA, the CDR3 is TGCGCCAGCAGCTTGAATCCACTCTACGAGCAGTACTTC. Encoded protein: CASSLNPLYEQYF.

Remarks on this clonotype: Germline and junction disagree at one end, which may indicate a read error. The chain's CDR3 is CASSLRTSSITDTQYF. The DNA for the CDR3 is TGTGCCAGCAGCCTAAGAACTAGCAGTATCACAGATACGCAATATTTT. The J gene is TRBJ2-3, the V gene TRBV11-3; tentative D call: TRBD2 (6 bases). Germline loops: CDR1 SGHNT, CDR2 YENEEA. The CDR3 spans 16 residues.

Notes on this clonotype: This may be a read error: a much more frequent sequence differs by one nucleotide. The V call is TRBV6-2 or TRBV6-3, the J call TRBJ2-2, with 8 bases lining up with TRBD2. The CDR3 is 14 amino acids. The germline CDR1 and CDR2 sequences are MNHEY and SVGEGT. Trimming removed 11 bases from V and 7 bases from J; junction bases left unmatched: 12. CDR3 nucleotide sequence: TGTGCCGCGAGTCAGCGGGAGTACATCGGGGAGCTGTTTTTT. It is translated as CAASQREYIGELFF.

Concerning this clonotype: A much larger clone is a single base away; this may be a read error. This chain joins TRBV4-3 and TRBJ2-2; TRBD1 might be the D (5 bases). The CDR3 loop spans 14 amino acids. Germline loops: CDR1 LGHNA, CDR2 YSLEER. Trimming took 0 bases from V and 6 from J, leaving 8 bases between them. CDR3 loop: CASSQDTGSGELFF. CDR3 nucleotide sequence: TGCGCCAGCAGCCAAGATACAGGTTCCGGGGAGCTGTTTTTT.

This clonotype was observed many times. The CDR3: CASSVAGPSEQFF. In DNA, the CDR3 is TGTGCCAGCAGCGTCGCAGGGCCCAGTGAGCAGTTCTTC. J is TRBJ2-1 and V is TRBV6-2 or TRBV6-3; tentative D call: TRBD1 (5 bases). The CDR3 has 13 residues. Germline V CDR1 and CDR2: MNHEY, SVGEGT. Trimming cost V 6 bases and J 9 bases, with 15 bases left between them.

As concerns this clonotype: The junction does not match germline at one end; this may be a read error. The gene calls are TRBV5-5 and TRBJ2-1; tentatively, D is TRBD1 or TRBD2 (6 bases each). Germline lookup yields CDR1 SGHKS and CDR2 YYEKEE (reference sequence). The CDR3 is 13 amino acids. The CDR3 loop is CASSSSGGNKQFF. The CDR3 DNA is TGTGCCAGCAGCTCTTCCGGGGGCAATAAGCAGTTCTTC.

This clonotype was found many times. J is TRBJ2-7 and V is TRBV4-3; no reliable D call. Per germline, CDR1 LGHNA and CDR2 YSLEER. The CDR3 sequence is 15 residues long. V gave up 4 bases and J gave up 3 bases, with 16 bases separating them. The CDR3 is CASSPARHRDYEQYF. Written as DNA, the CDR3 is TGCGCCAGCAGCCCAGCGAGGCACCGAGACTACGAGCAGTACTTC.